This T cell receptor beta chain is from a study of T cell clonotyping in hematopoietic cell transplantation. Turning to this clone: Its antigen is undetermined.

Repertoires were generated with immunoSEQ multiplex PCR, while TCRdb's copy carries only in-frame clones and drops some. The repertoire holds 3,500 to 5,500 clones, with approximately 96% as singletons. Per germline, CDR1 SGDLS and CDR2 YYNGEE. Trimming shortened V by 0 bases and J by 2 bases, and 4 bases separated the two germline ends. The CDR3 length is 13 residues. General observations from the study: Pathologically expanded recipient clonotypes increased progressively from day 30 to day 180 as diversity fell. Broader posttransplant TCR repertoire diversity was predicted by graft donor and pretransplant recipient Inverse Simpson Index values. No sorting was done, leaving CD4 and CD8 contributions mixed.

Recipients were bled about 28 days pretransplant and at posttransplant days 30, 100, 180. Sequences were derived from PBMCs, sampled 100 days after allogeneic stem cell transplant. The sequence derives from a male patient in his thirties or forties who had an allogeneic stem cell transplant from a related donor, so the T cells may come from the graft donor. Some clones in this sample may be carry-over from other donors' samples. The chain combines TRBV9 with TRBJ2-3; no reliable D call. The CDR3 is CASSVADTDTQYF. DNA for the CDR3: TGTGCCAGCAGCGTAGCTGACACAGATACGCAGTATTTT.